The following is a TCR beta chain sequence with its context. The data are from a study of blood T cell repertoires in COVID-19. Study as a whole: Acute and convalescent COVID-19 specimens originated in the United States, Italy and Spain. From T cells, B-cell-depleted T cells, or PBMCs came the material, which was cDNA or gDNA.

In the original analysis: Counts of nucleated cells, estimated from reference gene primer amplification, were obtained. Some clones are missing from TCRdb's copy, which holds only in-frame ones; the method was immunoSEQ multiplex PCR. D and trimming were read from the DNA, whereas the V and J calls and clone size are those reported in that table. Among 300,000 to 450,000 clones, around 85% were seen once, and the ten largest hold under 4%. The CDR3 runs to 19 residues. The V and J ends lost 0 bases and 2 bases, in that order; junction bases with no gene match: 15. The germline V gene encodes CDR1 MNHEY and CDR2 SVGEGT.

The TCR sequence derives from a woman under 30 with acute or convalescent COVID-19. Sequencing input: peripheral blood. The chain is built from TRBV6-2 or TRBV6-3 and TRBJ1-2, with TRBD1 identical over 7 bases. This CDR3 reads CASSYSTSRPTGLNYGYTF. The CDR3 DNA sequence: TGTGCCAGCAGTTACTCGACATCCCGCCCGACAGGGCTGAACTATGGCTACACCTTC.